The 24 T cell receptor beta chains below come from one sample, sequenced in a study of cytomegalovirus exposure and HLA in healthy donors. PCR primers comprised 60 Vbeta and 13 Jbeta primers. Sequencing was performed with immunoSEQ multiplex PCR; in TCRdb, only in-frame clones are kept and a portion is missing. The table shows approximately 200,000 clones, with roughly 74% occurring only once. Material: PBMCs. All receptors derive from a woman in her twenties or thirties in good health and CMV-seropositive.

The table lists this clone with a count of one. This sequence joins TRBV7-2 and TRBJ2-7, with TRBD2 identical over 8 bases. V dropped 5 bases and J dropped 6; count of bases not matched to a gene: 12. Germline V lookup: CDR1 SGHTA, CDR2 FQGNSA. The CDR3 loop spans 15 amino acids. The CDR3 bases are TGTGCCAGCAGCGGGCGGGGAGCGGGGGTATCCGAGCAGTACTTC. It encodes CASSGRGAGVSEQYF. Combining the CDR3 with reference TRBV7-2 and TRBJ2-7 gives the whole variable domain GAGVSQSPSNKVTEKGKDVELRCDPISGHTALYWYRQSLGQGLEFLIYFQGNSAPDKSGLPSDRFSAERTGGSVSTLTIQRTQQEDSAVYLCASSGRGAGVSEQYFGPGTRLTVT.

The chain links TRBV19 to TRBJ2-7; a possible D gene is TRBD2 (5 bases). The V end was cut by 0 bases, the J end by 1 base, with 10 bases between. Germline-derived CDR1 and CDR2 are LNHDA and SQIVND (reference sequence). CDR3 length equals 15 residues. For the CDR3, the DNA is TGTGCCAGTAGTATAGAGCCGGGAAGGTCCTACGAGCAGTACTTC. Amino acids: CASSIEPGRSYEQYF. The complete variable domain, with remaining parts taken from reference TRBV19 and TRBJ2-7, reads DGGITQSPKYLFRKEGQNVTLSCEQNLNHDAMYWYRQDPGQGLRLIYYSQIVNDFQKGDIAEGYSVSREKKESFPLTVTSAQKNPTAFYLCASSIEPGRSYEQYFGPGTRLTVT.

The chain uses TRBV6-6 and TRBJ2-1; perhaps TRBD2 as D (6 bases). CDR3 size: 14 residues. CDR1 and CDR2 from the germline V gene are MNHNY and SVGAGI (reference sequence). V dropped 7 bases and J dropped 2 bases, with 12 bases sitting between them. As DNA, the CDR3 is TGTGCCAGCAAAGAGGAGGGAACCTACAATGAGCAGTTCTTC. This sequence encodes CASKEEGTYNEQFF.

V is TRBV10-3 and J is TRBJ2-7; 7 bases are a match to TRBD2. Germline trimming cut 4 bases from V and 1 base from J; bases unmatched to any gene: 1. Germline CDR1 reads ENHRY; CDR2 reads SYGVKD. The CDR3 has 13 residues. CDR3 loop: CAISAGGSYEQYF. CDR3 nucleotide sequence: TGTGCCATCAGTGCCGGGGGGTCCTACGAGCAGTACTTC.

The V and J genes are TRBV21-1 and TRBJ2-5; the table's D gene call, TRBD2, was not cross checked with the DNA. TRBV21-1 is deemed a pseudogene. This CDR3 spans 14 amino acids. In DNA, the CDR3 is TGTGCCAGCAGGCTGACTAGCTCCCAAGAGACCCAGTACTTC. It codes for CASRLTSSQETQYF.

The chain carries TRBV28 and TRBJ1-1, with 10 positions matching TRBD1. The length of the CDR3 is 15 residues. Germline CDR1 MDHEN, CDR2 SYDVKM. Trimming at V came to 2 bases and at J to 5 bases, leaving 5 bases not matched to a gene. DNA for the CDR3: TGTGCCAGCAGTTTAATGGGACAGGGGTTGACTGAAGCTTTCTTT. Its translation is CASSLMGQGLTEAFF. The full variable domain, in which reference TRBV28 and TRBJ1-1 provide the parts outside the CDR3, is DVKVTQSSRYLVKRTGEKVFLECVQDMDHENMFWYRQDPGLGLRLIYFSYDVKMKEKGDIPEGYSVSREKKERFSLILESASTNQTSMYLCASSLMGQGLTEAFFGQGTRLTVV.

The genes are TRBV7-2 and TRBJ1-5; D perhaps matches TRBD1 (6 bases). This CDR3 has 15 amino acids. The germline gives CDR1 SGHTA, CDR2 FQGNSA. V dropped 5 bases and J dropped 4 bases, with 15 bases sitting between them. The CDR3 nucleotides are TGTGCCAGCAGCCCACAGGGTCCGGGTAATCAGCCCCAGCATTTT. This codes for CASSPQGPGNQPQHF.

V gene TRBV7-9 combines with J gene TRBJ2-1, with 10 bases identical to TRBD2. V gave up 4 bases and J gave up 2 bases; unmatched junction bases: 2. CDR3 size: 15 residues. Germline V gene lookup returns CDR1 SEHNR and CDR2 FQNEAQ (reference sequence). CDR3 sequence reads: CASSSSGGAYNEQFF. The DNA of the CDR3 is TGTGCCAGCAGCTCTAGCGGGGGCGCCTACAATGAGCAGTTCTTC.

In DNA form, the CDR3 reads TGTGCCGGAGGCTCGGGGGTGAACACTGAAGCTTTCTTT. It translates to CAGGSGVNTEAFF. The chain has TRBV2 and TRBJ1-1; D perhaps matches TRBD1 (5 bases). Per germline, CDR1 SNHLY and CDR2 FYNNEI. The V and J ends lost 11 bases and 0 bases respectively, with 13 bases between them. The length of the CDR3 is 13 residues.

The chain employs TRBV5-1 and TRBJ2-3, with 8 bases identical to TRBD1. Germline V gene sequence: CDR1 SGHRS, CDR2 YFSETQ. Trimming took 2 bases from V and 2 from J; bases not matched to a gene: 4. CDR3 length: 15 residues. The CDR3 loop is CASSFRDRPTDTQYF. In nucleotides, the CDR3 is TGCGCCAGCAGCTTCCGGGACAGGCCCACAGATACGCAGTATTTT.

The genes are TRBV5-1 and TRBJ2-2; a possible D gene is TRBD2 (6 bases). The length of the CDR3 is 14 residues. Trimming removed 2 bases at V and 3 bases at J, with 8 bases between. Per the germline V gene, CDR1 is SGHRS and CDR2 is YFSETQ. CDR3 nucleotide sequence: TGCGCCAGCAGCTTCGGGGGATACACCGGGGAGCTGTTTTTT. Protein sequence: CASSFGGYTGELFF.

The chain recombines TRBV5-1 with TRBJ1-4, with 7 positions matching TRBD1. Per the germline V gene, CDR1 is SGHRS and CDR2 is YFSETQ. The CDR3 loop spans 14 amino acids. The V segment lost 3 bases and the J segment 12 bases; nucleotides outside the gene matches: 11. Here the CDR3 DNA reads TGCGCCAGCAGCTCAGGGGGTGTGGGCTTGGAACTGTTTTTT. Translating gives CASSSGGVGLELFF.

The chain joins TRBV4-2 to TRBJ2-3, with TRBD2 matching over 13 bases. Germline-derived CDR1 and CDR2 are LGHNA and YNFKEQ. V dropped 2 bases and J dropped 5; count of bases not matched to a gene: 10. The length of the CDR3 is 18 residues. The CDR3 DNA reads TGTGCCAGCAGCCAAAGACTAGCGGGGGGCCTAAGGGGAGATACGCAGTATTTT. Its protein is CASSQRLAGGLRGDTQYF.

This clone has only one observation. V gene TRBV9 combines with J gene TRBJ1-2; D is ambiguous. V was pared by 4 bases and J by 4 bases, with 11 bases between. Germline V CDR1 and CDR2: SGDLS, YYNGEE. The CDR3 totals 13 residues. The CDR3 nucleotides read TGTGCCAGCAGCCTAATTGGTAGCTATGGCTACACCTTC. Its translation: CASSLIGSYGYTF.

This clone was counted between two and nine times. The V and J genes are TRBV5-1 and TRBJ2-1; 7 positions match TRBD2. The J segment lost 9 bases and the V segment lost 0 bases, leaving 6 bases of the junction unmatched. CDR3 size: 14 residues. Germline V gene data show CDR1 as SGHRS and CDR2 as YFSETQ. CDR3 nucleotide sequence: TGCGCCAGCAGCTTGGTGGGGGGGGGTGGTGAGCAGTTCTTC. Translation: CASSLVGGGGEQFF. The full variable domain, in which reference TRBV5-1 and TRBJ2-1 provide the parts outside the CDR3, is KAGVTQTPRYLIKTRGQQVTLSCSPISGHRSVSWYQQTPGQGLQFLFEYFSETQRNKGNFPGRFSGRQFSNSRSEMNVSTLELGDSALYLCASSLVGGGGEQFFGPGTRLTVL.

This clone was detected only once. The junction does not match germline at one end; this may be a read error. The sample carries other DNA sequences with the same CDR3. The chain carries TRBV25-1 and TRBJ1-1; no definite D call. Germline V gives CDR1 MGHDK, CDR2 SYGVNS. The CDR3 contains 12 residues. The CDR3 DNA is TGTGCCAGCAGTGGTGGGCCCTATGAAGCTTTTTTT. Residues: CASSGGPYEAFF.

The chain combines TRBV6-5 with TRBJ2-1, with 12 bases fitting TRBD1. With 6 bases clipped from V and 7 bases from J, the junction kept 7 bases outside the gene matches. The length of the CDR3 is 15 residues. Germline assignment: CDR1 MNHEY and CDR2 SVGAGI. CDR3 DNA: TGTGCCAGCAGCCTTGGGACAGGGGGCCGGAATGAGCAGTTCTTC. Encoded protein: CASSLGTGGRNEQFF.

This clone has just one count. The chain recombines TRBV10-1 with TRBJ2-1; TRBD1 might be the D (6 bases). Looked up from germline, CDR1 is WNHNN and CDR2 is SYGVQD (reference sequence). This CDR3 contains 13 residues. The V and J ends lost 5 bases and 8 bases respectively, with 13 bases between them. The DNA for the CDR3 is TGCGCCAGCAGTAAAATGACAGGCTATGAGCAGTTCTTC. Translated, it gives CASSKMTGYEQFF.

This clone has more than one count but fewer than ten. The rearrangement links TRBV10-2 to TRBJ1-1; maybe TRBD1 (5 bases). Germline CDR1 and CDR2: WSHSY and SAAADI. The CDR3 has 12 amino acids. The germline V and J ends were trimmed by 7 bases and 10 bases, with 16 bases remaining between them. CDR3 sequence: CASTPPGDRAFF. In nucleotides, the CDR3 is TGCGCCAGCACCCCCCCGGGGGACCGAGCTTTCTTT.

Comments on this clone: The germline gene is not matched at one end of the junction; a read error may be the cause. The chain has TRBV2 and TRBJ1-2; no clear D. Germline loops: CDR1 SNHLY, CDR2 FYNNEI. This CDR3 has 10 residues. CDR3 DNA sequence: TGTGCCAGCACCGGAGTATTGCCCTACTTC. This translates into CASTGVLPYF. Together with reference TRBV2 and TRBJ1-2, the CDR3 gives the full variable domain: EPEVTQTPSHQVTQMGQEVILRCVPISNHLYFYWYRQILGQKVEFLVSFYNNEISEKSEIFDDQFSVERPDGSNFTLKIRSTKLEDSAMYFCASTGVLPYFGSGTRLTVV.

V usage is TRBV5-1 and J usage is TRBJ1-4; no clear D. Germline V gene sequence: CDR1 SGHRS, CDR2 YFSETQ. The CDR3 runs 16 residues. V was pared by 0 bases and J by 5 bases, with 14 bases between. The CDR3 nucleotides are TGCGCCAGCAGCTTGGGGTTACTAAGCCCCAATGAAAAACTGTTTTTT. Translating gives CASSLGLLSPNEKLFF.

The chain couples TRBV29-1 to TRBJ1-4, with 7 bases aligning to TRBD1. This CDR3 contains 15 residues. Germline CDR1 is SQVTM and CDR2 is ANQGSEA. Unmatched junction bases numbered 12, after V lost 4 bases and J lost 7 bases. The DNA of the CDR3 is TGCAGCGTTGGAACCGGGACAGTAAGTGCTGAAAAACTGTTTTTT. Amino acid sequence: CSVGTGTVSAEKLFF.

The rearrangement joins TRBV28 to TRBJ1-2; 7 bases align to TRBD1. Unmatched junction bases numbered 10, after V lost 3 bases and J lost 6 bases. CDR1 is MDHEN and CDR2 is SYDVKM in the germline V gene. The CDR3 length is 15 residues. The CDR3 spells CASSFADRRAHGYTF. The CDR3 coding sequence is TGTGCCAGCAGTTTTGCGGACAGGAGGGCCCATGGCTACACCTTC.

The rearrangement links TRBV4-1 to TRBJ1-4; TRBD1 might be the D (5 bases). Trimming shortened V by 0 bases and J by 7 bases, and 21 bases separated the two germline ends. Germline loops: CDR1 MGHRA, CDR2 YSYEKL. This CDR3 is 18 amino acids long. CDR3 DNA: TGCGCCAGCAGCCAAGATGATGTTGGGGCAGGGCTGGGTGAAAAACTGTTTTTT. Protein product: CASSQDDVGAGLGEKLFF.